This T cell receptor beta chain was profiled in a study of T cell changes during pregnancy in multiple sclerosis. TCRdb's table, derived via immunoSEQ multiplex PCR, lists solely in-frame clones and lacks some. The data hold 70,000 to 95,000 clones, with 94% observed a single time. The CDR3 length is 14 residues. Germline values: CDR1 SGDLS, CDR2 YYNGEE. The V end lost 3 bases, the J end lost 5 bases, and 14 bases lay between the germline ends. The rearrangement joins TRBV9 to TRBJ1-2; D perhaps matches TRBD1 (5 bases). The starting material was peripheral blood, obtained after pregnancy. This sequence originates from a female donor in good health, enrolled as a control in a pregnancy study. The CDR3 loop is CASSADTGGYGYTF. The CDR3 DNA is TGTGCCAGCAGCGCAGATACAGGAGGGTATGGCTACACCTTC.